Presented here are 21 T cell receptor beta chains from one specimen sequenced in a study of cytomegalovirus exposure and HLA in healthy donors. With 60 Vbeta and 13 Jbeta primers, the PCR was carried out. Generated by immunoSEQ multiplex PCR, the TCRdb table keeps only in-frame clones and is missing some. The sample shows 150,000 to 200,000 clones, more than 75% of them seen only once. Sequenced sample: PBMCs. The receptors shown here come from a woman between 50 and 59 years old in good health and CMV-seronegative.

This clone has only one observation. The CDR3 sequence: CASSPESGQGGGYTF. CDR3 nucleotides: TGTGCCAGCAGCCCCGAATCCGGACAGGGGGGTGGCTACACCTTC. The chain couples TRBV7-8 to TRBJ1-2; 10 positions agree with TRBD1. The CDR3 runs to 15 residues. The V gene's germline CDR1 is SGHVS and CDR2 FQNEAQ. J was trimmed by 7 bases and V by 5 bases; bases with no gene match: 10.

The genes are TRBV15 and TRBJ2-2, with TRBD1 as a possible D gene (6 bases). Germline CDR1 reads LNHNV; CDR2 reads YYDKDF (reference sequence). Trimming shortened V by 7 bases and J by 0 bases, and 9 bases separated the two germline ends. This CDR3 has 14 residues. The CDR3 DNA reads TGTGCCACCAAGGGGGTAGCGAACACCGGGGAGCTGTTTTTT. Translation: CATKGVANTGELFF.

The chain uses TRBV19 and TRBJ1-5; D not certain. The CDR3 contains 12 residues. Germline-derived CDR1 and CDR2 are LNHDA and SQIVND (reference sequence). With 7 bases removed from V and 2 bases from J, the gap between germline ends came to 6 bases. This CDR3 is CASNRGNQPQHF. DNA of the CDR3: TGTGCCAGTAATAGAGGCAATCAGCCCCAGCATTTT.

The chain joins TRBV27 to TRBJ1-2; D may be TRBD1 (6 bases). CDR1 and CDR2 (germline): MNHEY, SMNVEV (reference sequence). Trimming cost V 5 bases and J 7 bases, with 20 bases left between them. The CDR3 runs to 15 residues. The CDR3 sequence is CASSPGQLALGGYTF. The DNA for the CDR3 is TGTGCCAGCAGTCCAGGACAGTTAGCCCTCGGTGGCTACACCTTC.

The CDR3 DNA reads TGTGCCAGCAGCTTAGTGAGTAGCGGAACCGGGGAGCTGTTTTTT. It translates to CASSLVSSGTGELFF. The chain is built from TRBV11-2 and TRBJ2-2; possibly TRBD2 for D (6 bases). The ends were cut back, 1 base at V and 5 bases at J, with 11 bases in the middle. The CDR3 consists of 15 residues. Germline values: CDR1 SGHAT, CDR2 FQNNGV.

This chain joins TRBV28 and TRBJ2-1; TRBD1 is a possible D gene (5 bases). The CDR3 consists of 16 residues. The V and J ends lost 5 bases and 8 bases respectively, with 22 bases between them. Looked up from germline, CDR1 is MDHEN and CDR2 is SYDVKM. CDR3 bases: TGTGCCAGCAGTACCCCAAACGGACCAGGGTTGGATGAGCAGTTCTTC. It encodes CASSTPNGPGLDEQFF.

J is TRBJ2-7 and V is TRBV18; no firm D call. The CDR3 runs to 15 residues. V dropped 3 bases and J dropped 2 bases, with 14 bases sitting between them. Germline V gives CDR1 KGHSH, CDR2 LQKENI. This CDR3 is CASSPLEQGPYEQYF. CDR3 DNA sequence: TGTGCCAGCTCACCTCTGGAGCAAGGCCCCTACGAGCAGTACTTC.

This clone has just one count. The chain couples TRBV20-1 to TRBJ1-2; D might be TRBD1 (6 bases). The CDR3 is made up of 11 amino acids. Germline CDR1 reads DFQATT; CDR2 reads SNEGSKA (reference sequence). V dropped 5 bases and J dropped 10 bases, with 14 bases sitting between them. CDR3 in amino acids: CSAARDIHYTF. In DNA form, the CDR3 reads TGCAGTGCTGCCCGGGACATACACTACACCTTC.

This clone showed up just a few times. The rearrangement uses TRBV7-9 and TRBJ1-5; a weak D match, TRBD1 (5 bases). V was shortened by 5 bases and J by 0 bases, with 8 bases between the two germline ends. Germline loops: CDR1 SEHNR, CDR2 FQNEAQ (reference sequence). CDR3 length equals 14 residues. The CDR3, as DNA: TGTGCCAGCAGCCGCGACAGTAGCAATCAGCCCCAGCATTTT. Its protein product is CASSRDSSNQPQHF.

Regarding this clone: A junction end diverges from the germline sequence, so it may reflect a read error. V is TRBV10-3 and J is TRBJ2-1, with D possibly being TRBD2 (7 bases). The CDR3 contains 13 residues. Germline V gives CDR1 ENHRY, CDR2 SYGVKD. In DNA form, the CDR3 reads TGCGCCACTCGGGGGGCCTTGGAAAATGAGCAGTTCTTC. Amino acid sequence: CATRGALENEQFF.

CDR3 nucleotide sequence: TGTGCCAGCAGCCGGAGGGGATCGCTCCAAGGCAAAGAGACCCAGTACTTC. This sequence encodes CASSRRGSLQGKETQYF. V gene TRBV9 combines with J gene TRBJ2-5, with D possibly matching TRBD2 (6 bases). CDR3 length: 17 amino acids. Germline CDR1 SGDLS, CDR2 YYNGEE. Trimming took 4 bases from V and 3 from J, leaving 22 bases between them. Together with reference TRBV9 and TRBJ2-5, the CDR3 gives the full variable domain: DSGVTQTPKHLITATGQRVTLRCSPRSGDLSVYWYQQSLDQGLQFLIQYYNGEERAKGNILERFSAQQFPDLHSELNLSSLELGDSALYFCASSRRGSLQGKETQYFGPGTRLLVL.

The chain has TRBV19 and TRBJ1-1; D is possibly TRBD1 (5 bases). The CDR3 totals 17 residues. Trimming cost V 2 bases and J 2 bases, with 18 bases left between them. Germline V CDR1 and CDR2: LNHDA, SQIVND (reference sequence). For the CDR3, the DNA is TGTGCCAGTAGTATATTAAGGGGCCGAGCACTCAACACTGAAGCTTTCTTT. It codes for CASSILRGRALNTEAFF.

The V gene is TRBV27, the J gene TRBJ2-1; TRBD2 matches 8 bases. The CDR3 sequence is 15 residues long. With V trimmed by 4 bases and J by 4 bases, 6 bases remained unmatched. Germline CDR1 reads MNHEY; CDR2 reads SMNVEV (reference sequence). This chain's CDR3 is CASSSVAGGYNEQFF. The CDR3 DNA is TGTGCCAGCAGTTCGGTTGCGGGAGGTTACAATGAGCAGTTCTTC.

This clone has a single count. The rearrangement uses TRBV5-1 and TRBJ2-1; possible D gene TRBD1, 5 bases. Per the germline V gene, CDR1 is SGHRS and CDR2 is YFSETQ. This CDR3 region has 16 residues. Trimming removed 5 bases from V and 0 bases from J, with 15 bases in between. CDR3 coding DNA: TGCGCCAGCAGGTCCGGTACAGGAAGCTCCTACAATGAGCAGTTCTTC. Translation gives CASRSGTGSSYNEQFF.

V is TRBV5-5 and J is TRBJ1-4, with 9 bases matching TRBD1. This CDR3 spans 14 amino acids. V lost 3 bases and J lost 8; bases outside the gene matches: 5. Germline V lookup: CDR1 SGHKS, CDR2 YYEKEE (reference sequence). The CDR3, as DNA: TGTGCCAGCAGCTCGGGACAGGGTGGGGAAAAACTGTTTTTT. It translates to CASSSGQGGEKLFF.

This clone turned up a few times. V usage is TRBV6-6 and J usage is TRBJ2-7; possibly TRBD1 for D (6 bases). Per the germline V gene, CDR1 is MNHNY and CDR2 is SVGAGI (reference sequence). This CDR3 has 14 residues. Trimming pared 2 bases from V and 2 bases from J, leaving 10 bases between. CDR3 protein: CASSYRSGAYEQYF. The DNA of the CDR3 is TGTGCCAGCAGTTACCGGTCAGGGGCCTACGAGCAGTACTTC.

The rearrangement uses TRBV6-1 and TRBJ2-7; tentative D call: TRBD1 (8 bases). CDR1 and CDR2 (germline): MNHNS, SASEGT. The CDR3 is made up of 15 amino acids. V dropped 7 bases and J dropped 4 bases, with 20 bases sitting between them. The CDR3 spells CASIEGGTGGYEQYF. The CDR3 region has the DNA TGTGCCAGCATTGAGGGGGGGACAGGAGGGTACGAGCAGTACTTC.

The chain couples TRBV6-6 to TRBJ1-3; tentative D call: TRBD1 (6 bases). CDR3 length: 14 residues. Trimming shortened V by 5 bases and J by 0 bases, and 8 bases separated the two germline ends. The V gene's germline CDR1 is MNHNY and CDR2 SVGAGI (reference sequence). CDR3 amino acids: CASSTGISGNTIYF. The CDR3 nucleotides read TGTGCCAGCAGTACAGGGATCTCTGGAAACACCATATATTTT.

This rearrangement joins TRBV18 to TRBJ2-2; 8 positions match TRBD2. With V trimmed by 2 bases and J by 6 bases, 8 bases remained unmatched. The CDR3 runs 16 residues. Germline values: CDR1 KGHSH, CDR2 LQKENI. Here the CDR3 reads CASSPSPGGEAGELFF. In DNA form, the CDR3 reads TGTGCCAGCTCACCATCCCCGGGAGGGGAGGCCGGGGAGCTGTTTTTT.

This rearrangement joins TRBV10-2 to TRBJ2-1, with 7 bases aligning to TRBD2. V trimming: 0 bases; J trimming: 2 bases; junction bases outside the gene matches: 7. This CDR3 has 17 residues. Germline V CDR1 and CDR2: WSHSY, SAAADI. The CDR3 spells CASSESPAGTPYNEQFF. The CDR3 DNA reads as TGCGCCAGCAGTGAGTCGCCAGCGGGGACGCCCTACAATGAGCAGTTCTTC.

The rearrangement links TRBV20-1 to TRBJ1-1; D remains ambiguous. The CDR3 loop spans 11 amino acids. V lost 6 bases, J lost 4 bases, and 9 bases lay in between. Germline CDR1 and CDR2: DFQATT and SNEGSKA (reference sequence). The CDR3 coding sequence is TGCAGTGCCTTAGGAGGCACTGAAGCTTTCTTT. This encodes CSALGGTEAFF.